This TCR beta chain originates from a study of blood T cell repertoires in COVID-19. Study-level information: Acute and convalescent COVID-19 samples came from the United States, Italy and Spain.

This CDR3 comprises 13 residues. The V and J ends lost 3 bases and 5 bases respectively, with 12 bases between them. CDR1 and CDR2 (germline): DFQATT, SNEGSKA (reference sequence). Original analysis: Estimation of nucleated cell counts relied on the amplification of reference gene primers. This table comes from immunoSEQ multiplex PCR, and its TCRdb copy is limited to in-frame clones, with some not included. That table is the source of V, J and clone size, and D and trimming were worked out from the DNA. The sample shows tens of thousands of clones, approximately 90% of them seen only once. Sequenced: peripheral blood. This receptor was identified in a woman at least 80 years old with acute or convalescent COVID-19. The chain has TRBV20-1 and TRBJ2-3; D is possibly TRBD1 (6 bases). In DNA, the CDR3 is TGCAGTGCTAGTGCAGGGGTTATAGATACGCAGTATTTT. Encoded protein: CSASAGVIDTQYF.